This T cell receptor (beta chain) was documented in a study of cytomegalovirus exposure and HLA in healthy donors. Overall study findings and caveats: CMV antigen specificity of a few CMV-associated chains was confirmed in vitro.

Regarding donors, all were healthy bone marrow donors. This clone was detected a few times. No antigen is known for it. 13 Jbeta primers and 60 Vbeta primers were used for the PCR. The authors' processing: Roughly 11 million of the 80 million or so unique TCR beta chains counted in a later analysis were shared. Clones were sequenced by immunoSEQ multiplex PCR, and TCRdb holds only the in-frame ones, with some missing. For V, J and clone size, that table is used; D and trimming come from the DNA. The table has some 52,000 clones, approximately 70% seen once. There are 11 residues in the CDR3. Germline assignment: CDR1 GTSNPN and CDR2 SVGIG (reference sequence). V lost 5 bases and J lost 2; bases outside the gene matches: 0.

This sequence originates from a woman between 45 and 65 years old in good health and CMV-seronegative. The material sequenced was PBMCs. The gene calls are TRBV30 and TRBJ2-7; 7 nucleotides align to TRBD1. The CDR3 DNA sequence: TGTGCCTGGGGGACAGCCTACGAGCAGTACTTC. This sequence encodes CAWGTAYEQYF.